A selection of T cell receptor beta chains follows, all from one sample in a study of CD8+ T cells in alopecia areata. Only in-frame clones appear in the TCRdb table, and some are missing; sequencing was by immunoSEQ multiplex PCR. The table lists 110,000 or so clones, approximately 51% of them singletons, with approximately 3.6% in the top ten. The sample was CD4+ T cells sorted from blood, taken at week 24, from a patient treated with tofacitinib. Receptor source: a human donor with alopecia areata. The CDR3 runs from the conserved cysteine through the conserved F or W. D genes are given only for firm matches. Some rows have no size entry. The others give once, few or many, or a class for an expanded clone.

V	D	J	size	CDR3	DNA
TRBV29-1	-	TRBJ1-4	few	CSVAGGDEKLFF	TGCAGCGTTGCTGGGGGCGATGAAAAACTGTTTTTT
TRBV5-4	-	TRBJ1-2	-	CASRNPETVYGYTF	TGTGCCAGCAGGAACCCCGAGACGGTCTATGGCTACACCTTC
TRBV2	TRBD1	TRBJ2-1	few	CASSGDSDNEQFF	TGTGCCAGCAGTGGGGACAGCGACAATGAGCAGTTCTTC
TRBV2	-	TRBJ2-7	few	CASSWREQYF	TGTGCCAGCAGCTGGAGGGAGCAGTACTTC
TRBV5-1	TRBD1	TRBJ1-1	few	CASSSGQGNTEAFF	TGCGCCAGCAGCTCCGGACAGGGGAACACTGAAGCTTTCTTT
TRBV4-3	-	TRBJ1-2	-	CASSQGQAWGYTF	TGCGCCAGCAGCCAAGGACAGGCCTGGGGCTACACCTTC
TRBV28	-	TRBJ2-2	few	CASSQPGRQNTGELFF	TGTGCCAGCAGTCAACCGGGACGGCAGAACACCGGGGAGCTGTTTTTT
TRBV18	TRBD1	TRBJ2-4	-	CASSPQTGKMGIQYF	TGTGCCAGCTCACCCCAGACAGGGAAGATGGGCATTCAGTACTTC
TRBV5-1	-	TRBJ2-7	few	CASSLSTVWDEQYF	TGCGCCAGCAGCTTGAGTACAGTATGGGACGAGCAGTACTTC
TRBV30	-	TRBJ1-5	-	CAWSVGQPQHF	TGTGCCTGGAGTGTAGGTCAGCCCCAGCATTTT
TRBV7-2	TRBD2	TRBJ2-5	-	CASSRGLAGRSETQYF	TGTGCCAGCAGCCGGGGACTAGCGGGGAGGTCAGAGACCCAGTACTTC
TRBV29-1	-	TRBJ1-2	-	CSVGQDTNYGYTF	TGCAGCGTGGGGCAGGACACTAACTATGGCTACACCTTC
TRBV4-1	-	TRBJ1-2	-	CASSQEGRAGAGGYTF	TGCGCCAGCAGCCAAGAGGGCCGGGCGGGGGCTGGTGGCTACACCTTC
TRBV7-9	-	TRBJ1-2	-	CASSLEAGPNYGYTF	TGTGCCAGCAGCTTAGAGGCCGGACCGAACTATGGCTACACCTTC
TRBV28	TRBD2	TRBJ2-7	-	CASSAPGLGYEQYF	TGTGCCAGCAGTGCTCCGGGACTAGGCTACGAGCAGTACTTC
TRBV6-5	-	TRBJ1-2	-	CASRSGAGYTF	TGTGCCAGCAGATCGGGCGCGGGCTACACCTTC
TRBV15	TRBD1	TRBJ2-4	-	CATDRGGAKNIQYF	TGTGCCACCGACAGGGGGGGAGCCAAAAACATTCAGTACTTC
TRBV5-1	TRBD1	TRBJ2-7	-	CASSPRDSASYEQYF	TGCGCCAGCAGCCCCCGGGACAGCGCATCCTACGAGCAGTACTTC
TRBV7-2	TRBD2	TRBJ2-7	-	CASSNQAGTYEQYF	TGTGCCAGCAGCAACCAAGCGGGGACCTACGAGCAGTACTTC
TRBV7-2	-	TRBJ1-2	few	CASSPSGANYGYTF	TGTGCCAGCAGCCCTAGTGGGGCCAACTATGGCTACACCTTC
TRBV29-1	TRBD2	TRBJ2-7	few	CSVTSGGSYEQYF	TGCAGCGTTACTAGCGGGGGGTCCTACGAGCAGTACTTC
TRBV20-1	-	TRBJ1-2	-	CSARGYGYTF	TGCAGTGCTAGAGGGTATGGCTACACCTTC
TRBV6-5	-	TRBJ2-3	-	CASSYGGADADTQYF	TGTGCCAGCAGTTATGGGGGGGCGGACGCAGATACGCAGTATTTT
TRBV27	-	TRBJ1-1	-	CASSPDRKAFF	TGTGCCAGCAGCCCCGACAGGAAAGCTTTCTTT
TRBV2	-	TRBJ2-3	-	CASRVRTSADTQYF	TGTGCCAGCAGGGTAAGGACCTCAGCCGATACGCAGTATTTT
TRBV29-1	TRBD2	TRBJ2-1	few	CSVGGSGGFSYNEQFF	TGCAGCGTTGGAGGTAGCGGGGGTTTCTCCTACAATGAGCAGTTCTTC
TRBV2	-	TRBJ2-5	-	CASSDPGEKTQYF	TGTGCCAGCAGTGACCCGGGCGAGAAGACCCAGTACTTC
TRBV5-1	TRBD1	TRBJ2-3	-	CASSWDRSTDTQYF	TGCGCCAGCAGTTGGGACAGGAGCACAGATACGCAGTATTTT
TRBV2	TRBD1	TRBJ2-2	-	CASSGRGSVGELFF	TGTGCCAGCAGTGGCAGGGGGAGTGTCGGGGAGCTGTTTTTT